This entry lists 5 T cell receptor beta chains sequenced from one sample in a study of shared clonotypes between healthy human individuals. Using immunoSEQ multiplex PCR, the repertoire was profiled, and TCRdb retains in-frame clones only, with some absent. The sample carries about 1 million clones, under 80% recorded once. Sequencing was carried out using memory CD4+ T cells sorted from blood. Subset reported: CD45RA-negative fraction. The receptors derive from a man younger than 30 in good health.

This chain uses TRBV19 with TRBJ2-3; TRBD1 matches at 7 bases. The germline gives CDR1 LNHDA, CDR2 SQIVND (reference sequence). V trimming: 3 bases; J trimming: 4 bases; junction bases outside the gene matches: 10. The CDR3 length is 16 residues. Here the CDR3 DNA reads TGTGCCAGTAGTATTCAAGGGACAGTCTGGGCAGATACGCAGTATTTT. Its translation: CASSIQGTVWADTQYF.

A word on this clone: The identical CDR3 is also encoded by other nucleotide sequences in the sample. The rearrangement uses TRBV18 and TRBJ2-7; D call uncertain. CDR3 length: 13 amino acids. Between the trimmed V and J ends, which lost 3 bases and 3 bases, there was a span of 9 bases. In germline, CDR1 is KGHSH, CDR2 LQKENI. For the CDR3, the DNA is TGTGCCAGCTCACCGGGCCAGAGCTACGAGCAGTACTTC. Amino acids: CASSPGQSYEQYF.

CDR3 in amino acids: CASSSRTGAVYEQYF. The CDR3 DNA is TGTGCCAGCAGCAGCCGGACAGGGGCGGTATACGAGCAGTACTTC. The J gene is TRBJ2-7, the V gene TRBV7-2; 9 bases fit TRBD1. Germline values: CDR1 SGHTA, CDR2 FQGNSA. This CDR3 comprises 15 residues. The J segment lost 4 bases and the V segment lost 5 bases, leaving 9 bases of the junction unmatched. Full variable domain (missing parts from reference TRBV7-2 and TRBJ2-7): GAGVSQSPSNKVTEKGKDVELRCDPISGHTALYWYRQSLGQGLEFLIYFQGNSAPDKSGLPSDRFSAERTGGSVSTLTIQRTQQEDSAVYLCASSSRTGAVYEQYFGPGTRLTVT.

CDR3 amino acids: CASLKGHPWDEQYF. The CDR3 bases are TGTGCCAGCTTAAAGGGACATCCCTGGGACGAGCAGTACTTC. The V and J genes are TRBV7-2 and TRBJ2-7, with D perhaps matching TRBD1 (6 bases). CDR1 and CDR2 from the germline V gene are SGHTA and FQGNSA. Trimming left V 8 bases short and J 5 bases short, with 19 bases between. CDR3 size: 14 residues.

This CDR3 reads CASSRQTYEQYF. The CDR3 nucleotides are TGTGCCAGCAGCAGACAGACCTACGAGCAGTACTTC. The chain joins TRBV6-6 to TRBJ2-7; D perhaps matches TRBD1 (5 bases). Germline CDR1 and CDR2: MNHNY and SVGAGI (reference sequence). CDR3 length equals 12 residues. Trimming removed 6 bases at V and 2 bases at J, with 8 bases between.